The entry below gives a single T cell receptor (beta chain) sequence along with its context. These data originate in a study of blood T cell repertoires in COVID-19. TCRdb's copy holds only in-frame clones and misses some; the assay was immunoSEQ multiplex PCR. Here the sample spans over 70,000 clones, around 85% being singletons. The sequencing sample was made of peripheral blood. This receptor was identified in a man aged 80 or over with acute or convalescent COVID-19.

This CDR3 reads CATSGGTDTQYF. The CDR3, as DNA: TGTGCCACTAGCGGGGGCACAGATACGCAGTATTTT. V and J are TRBV6-5 and TRBJ2-3; 9 bases match TRBD2. V shed 10 bases, J shed 1 base, and the junction held 0 bases outside the gene matches. The CDR3 is 12 residues long. CDR1 MNHEY and CDR2 SVGAGI come from the germline V gene.